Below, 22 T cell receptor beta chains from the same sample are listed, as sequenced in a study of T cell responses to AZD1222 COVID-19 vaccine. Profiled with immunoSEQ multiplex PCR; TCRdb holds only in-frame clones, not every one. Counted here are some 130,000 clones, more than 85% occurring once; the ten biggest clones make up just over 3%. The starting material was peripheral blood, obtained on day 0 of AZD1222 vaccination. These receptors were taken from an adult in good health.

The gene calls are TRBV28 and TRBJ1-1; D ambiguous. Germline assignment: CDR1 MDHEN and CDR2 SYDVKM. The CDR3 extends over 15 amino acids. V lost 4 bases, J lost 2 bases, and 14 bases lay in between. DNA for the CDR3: TGTGCCAGCAGTTCCCGCGGGAGAGGAAACACTGAAGCTTTCTTT. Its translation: CASSSRGRGNTEAFF. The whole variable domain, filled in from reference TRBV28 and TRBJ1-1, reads DVKVTQSSRYLVKRTGEKVFLECVQDMDHENMFWYRQDPGLGLRLIYFSYDVKMKEKGDIPEGYSVSREKKERFSLILESASTNQTSMYLCASSSRGRGNTEAFFGQGTRLTVV.

The CDR3 DNA is TGTGCCAGCATCGGAGGACAGGGGGCCAGAAGGGAGCAGTACTTC. Residues: CASIGGQGARREQYF. The V call is TRBV6-5, the J call TRBJ2-7, with 11 bases lining up with TRBD1. V lost 7 bases and J lost 7; bases outside the gene matches: 12. CDR3 length: 15 amino acids. Germline V CDR1 and CDR2: MNHEY, SVGAGI.

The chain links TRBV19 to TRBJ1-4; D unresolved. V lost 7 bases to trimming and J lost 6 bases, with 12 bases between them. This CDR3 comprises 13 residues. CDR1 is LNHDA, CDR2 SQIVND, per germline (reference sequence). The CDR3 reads CASTIGDYEKLFF. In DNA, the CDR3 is TGTGCCAGTACCATTGGGGATTATGAAAAACTGTTTTTT.

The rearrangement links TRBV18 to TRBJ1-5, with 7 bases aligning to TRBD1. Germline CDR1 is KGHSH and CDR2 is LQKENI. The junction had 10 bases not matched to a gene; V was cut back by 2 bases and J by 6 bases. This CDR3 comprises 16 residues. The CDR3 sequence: CASSPGQGGLGQPQHF. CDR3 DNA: TGTGCCAGCTCACCAGGTCAAGGGGGCCTCGGTCAGCCCCAGCATTTT. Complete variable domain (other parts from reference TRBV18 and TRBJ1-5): NAGVMQNPRHLVRRRGQEARLRCSPMKGHSHVYWYRQLPEEGLKFMVYLQKENIIDESGMPKERFSAEFPKEGPSILRIQQVVRGDSAAYFCASSPGQGGLGQPQHFGDGTRLSIL.

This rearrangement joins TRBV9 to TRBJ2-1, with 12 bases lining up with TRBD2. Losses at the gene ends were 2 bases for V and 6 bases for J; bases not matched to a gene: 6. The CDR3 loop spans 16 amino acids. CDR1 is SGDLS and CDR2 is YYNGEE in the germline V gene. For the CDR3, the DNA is TGTGCCAGCAGCGTTAATTGGGGACTAGCGGGCAATGAGCAGTTCTTC. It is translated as CASSVNWGLAGNEQFF.

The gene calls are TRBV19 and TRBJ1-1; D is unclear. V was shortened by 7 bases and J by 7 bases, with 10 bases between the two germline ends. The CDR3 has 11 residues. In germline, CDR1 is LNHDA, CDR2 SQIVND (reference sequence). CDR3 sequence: CASMSRVEAFF. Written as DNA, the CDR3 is TGTGCCAGTATGAGTCGCGTTGAAGCTTTCTTT.

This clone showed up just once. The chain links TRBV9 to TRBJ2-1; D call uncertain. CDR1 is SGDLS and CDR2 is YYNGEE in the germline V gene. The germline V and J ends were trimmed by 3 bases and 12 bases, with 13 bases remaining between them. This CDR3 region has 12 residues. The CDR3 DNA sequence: TGTGCCAGCAGCGCCCCCGACCTGCCGCAGTTCTTC. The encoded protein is CASSAPDLPQFF.

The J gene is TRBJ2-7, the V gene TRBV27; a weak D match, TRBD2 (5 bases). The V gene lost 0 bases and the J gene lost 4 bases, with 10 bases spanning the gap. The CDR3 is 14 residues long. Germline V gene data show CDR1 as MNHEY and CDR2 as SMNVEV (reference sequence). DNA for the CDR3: TGTGCCAGCAGTTTATCCCGGGGAGCGTACGAGCAGTACTTC. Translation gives CASSLSRGAYEQYF.

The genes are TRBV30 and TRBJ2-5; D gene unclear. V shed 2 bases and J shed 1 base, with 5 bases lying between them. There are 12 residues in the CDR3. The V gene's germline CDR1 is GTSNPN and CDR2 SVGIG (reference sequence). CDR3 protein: CAWSYSQETQYF. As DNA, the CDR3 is TGTGCCTGGAGTTACAGCCAAGAGACCCAGTACTTC. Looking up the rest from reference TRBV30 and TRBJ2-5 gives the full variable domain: SQTIHQWPATLVQPVGSPLSLECTVEGTSNPNLYWYRQAAGRGLQLLFYSVGIGQISSEVPQNLSASRPQDRQFILSSKKLLLSDSGFYLCAWSYSQETQYFGPGTRLLVL.

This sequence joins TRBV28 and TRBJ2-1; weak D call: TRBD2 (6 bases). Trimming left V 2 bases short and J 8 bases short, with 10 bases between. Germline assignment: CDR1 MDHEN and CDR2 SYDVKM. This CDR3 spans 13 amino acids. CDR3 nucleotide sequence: TGTGCCAGCAGTTTAGGCCGGGAGTATGAGCAGTTCTTC. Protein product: CASSLGREYEQFF. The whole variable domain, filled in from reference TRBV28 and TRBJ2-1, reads DVKVTQSSRYLVKRTGEKVFLECVQDMDHENMFWYRQDPGLGLRLIYFSYDVKMKEKGDIPEGYSVSREKKERFSLILESASTNQTSMYLCASSLGREYEQFFGPGTRLTVL.

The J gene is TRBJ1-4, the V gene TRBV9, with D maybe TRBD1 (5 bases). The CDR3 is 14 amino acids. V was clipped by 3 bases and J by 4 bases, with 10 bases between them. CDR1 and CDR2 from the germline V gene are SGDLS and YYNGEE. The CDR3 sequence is CASSARGDNEKLFF. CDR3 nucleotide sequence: TGTGCCAGCAGCGCCCGAGGGGATAATGAAAAACTGTTTTTT.

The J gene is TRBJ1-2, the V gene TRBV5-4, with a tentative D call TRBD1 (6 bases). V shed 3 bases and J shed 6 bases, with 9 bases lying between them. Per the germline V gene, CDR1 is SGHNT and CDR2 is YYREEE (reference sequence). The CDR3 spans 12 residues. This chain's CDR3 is CASSYRVDGYTF. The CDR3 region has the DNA TGTGCCAGCAGCTACAGGGTGGATGGCTACACCTTC.

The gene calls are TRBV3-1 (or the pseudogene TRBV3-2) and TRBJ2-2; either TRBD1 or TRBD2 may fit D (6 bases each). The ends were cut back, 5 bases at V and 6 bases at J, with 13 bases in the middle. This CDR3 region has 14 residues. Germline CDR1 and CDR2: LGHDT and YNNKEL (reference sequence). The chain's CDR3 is CASSSRGRSGELFF. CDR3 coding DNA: TGTGCCAGCAGCTCTCGGGGGCGGTCCGGGGAGCTGTTTTTT.

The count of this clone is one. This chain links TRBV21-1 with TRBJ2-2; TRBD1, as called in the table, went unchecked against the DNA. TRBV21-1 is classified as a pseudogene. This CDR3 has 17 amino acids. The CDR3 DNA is TGTGCCAGCAGCAACCCTTCGGGACACCTGAACACCGGGGAGCTGTTTTTT. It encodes CASSNPSGHLNTGELFF.

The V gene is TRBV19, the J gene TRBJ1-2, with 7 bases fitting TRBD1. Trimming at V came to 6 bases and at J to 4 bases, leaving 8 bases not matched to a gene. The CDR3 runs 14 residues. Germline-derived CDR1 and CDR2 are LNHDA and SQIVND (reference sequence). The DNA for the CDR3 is TGTGCCAGTAGCGCAAACGACAGGGCCTATGGCTACACCTTC. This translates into CASSANDRAYGYTF. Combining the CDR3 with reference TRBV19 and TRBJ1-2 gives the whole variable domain DGGITQSPKYLFRKEGQNVTLSCEQNLNHDAMYWYRQDPGQGLRLIYYSQIVNDFQKGDIAEGYSVSREKKESFPLTVTSAQKNPTAFYLCASSANDRAYGYTFGSGTRLTVV.

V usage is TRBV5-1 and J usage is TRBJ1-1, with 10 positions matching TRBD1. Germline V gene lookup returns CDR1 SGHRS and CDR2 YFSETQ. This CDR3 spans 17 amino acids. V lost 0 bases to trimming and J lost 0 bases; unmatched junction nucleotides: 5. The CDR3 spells CASSLGDRGLLNTEAFF. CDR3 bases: TGCGCCAGCAGCTTGGGAGACAGGGGGCTATTGAACACTGAAGCTTTCTTT.

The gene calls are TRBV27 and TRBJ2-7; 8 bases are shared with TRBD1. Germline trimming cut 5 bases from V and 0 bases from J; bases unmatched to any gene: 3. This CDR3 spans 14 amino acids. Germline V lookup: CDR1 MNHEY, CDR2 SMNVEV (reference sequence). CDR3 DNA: TGTGCCAGCAGTCCAGGGGGCAGCTCCTACGAGCAGTACTTC. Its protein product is CASSPGGSSYEQYF.

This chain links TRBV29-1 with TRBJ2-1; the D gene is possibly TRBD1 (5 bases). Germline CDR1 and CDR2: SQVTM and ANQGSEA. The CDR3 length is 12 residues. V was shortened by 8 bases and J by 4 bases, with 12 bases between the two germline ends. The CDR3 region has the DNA TGCAGCTCGGACATATTATACAATGAGCAGTTCTTC. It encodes CSSDILYNEQFF.

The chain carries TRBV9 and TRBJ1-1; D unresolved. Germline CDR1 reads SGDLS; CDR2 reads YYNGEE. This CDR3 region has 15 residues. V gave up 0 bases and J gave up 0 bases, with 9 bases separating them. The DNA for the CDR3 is TGTGCCAGCAGCGTAGGGGTCATGATGAACACTGAAGCTTTCTTT. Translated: CASSVGVMMNTEAFF.

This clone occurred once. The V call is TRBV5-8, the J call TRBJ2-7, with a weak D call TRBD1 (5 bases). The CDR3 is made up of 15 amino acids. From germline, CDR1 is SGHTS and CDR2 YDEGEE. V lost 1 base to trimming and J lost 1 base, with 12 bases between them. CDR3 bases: TGTGCCAGCAGCTTGAGAGACAGAGAGTCCTACGAGCAGTACTTC. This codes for CASSLRDRESYEQYF. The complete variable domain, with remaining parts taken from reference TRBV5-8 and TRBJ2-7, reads EAGVTQSPTHLIKTRGQQATLRCSPISGHTSVYWYQQALGLGLQFLLWYDEGEERNRGNFPPRFSGRQFPNYSSELNVNALELEDSALYLCASSLRDRESYEQYFGPGTRLTVT.

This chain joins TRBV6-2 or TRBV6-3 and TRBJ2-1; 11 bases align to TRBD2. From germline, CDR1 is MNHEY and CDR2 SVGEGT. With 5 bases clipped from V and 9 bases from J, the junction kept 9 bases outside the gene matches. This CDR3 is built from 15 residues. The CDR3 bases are TGTGCCAGCAGTGATCCTAGCGGGAGGAAGGGTGAGCAGTTCTTC. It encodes CASSDPSGRKGEQFF.

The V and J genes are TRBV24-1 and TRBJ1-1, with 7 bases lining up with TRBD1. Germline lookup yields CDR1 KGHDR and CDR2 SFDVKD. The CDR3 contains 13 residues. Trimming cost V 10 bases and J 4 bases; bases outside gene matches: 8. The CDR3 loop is CATKGGGGTEAFF. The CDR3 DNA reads TGTGCCACGAAAGGGGGCGGAGGCACTGAAGCTTTCTTT.